Sequencing of this T cell receptor (beta chain) was carried out in a study of shared clonotypes between healthy human individuals. Study results and caveats: Around 5.3% of naive CD4 clonotypes were shared across four donors.

The CDR3 runs to 19 residues. V lost 0 bases to trimming and J lost 2 bases, with 20 bases between them. Germline CDR1 KGHSH, CDR2 LQKENI. This table comes from immunoSEQ multiplex PCR, and its TCRdb copy is limited to in-frame clones, with some not included. The repertoire holds 170,000 or so clones, with roughly 70% as singletons. Of note for this clone: Its target is unknown.

The material sequenced was memory CD4+ T cells sorted from blood. The sample's subset: CD45RA-negative fraction. The chain recombines TRBV18 with TRBJ2-1; D perhaps matches TRBD1 (6 bases). This sequence originates from a young man in good health. The CDR3 nucleotides are TGTGCCAGCTCACCACCTGTAGGGACACGGGCCTCTACCTACAATGAGCAGTTCTTC. Translated: CASSPPVGTRASTYNEQFF. Together with reference TRBV18 and TRBJ2-1, the CDR3 gives the full variable domain: NAGVMQNPRHLVRRRGQEARLRCSPMKGHSHVYWYRQLPEEGLKFMVYLQKENIIDESGMPKERFSAEFPKEGPSILRIQQVVRGDSAAYFCASSPPVGTRASTYNEQFFGPGTRLTVL.